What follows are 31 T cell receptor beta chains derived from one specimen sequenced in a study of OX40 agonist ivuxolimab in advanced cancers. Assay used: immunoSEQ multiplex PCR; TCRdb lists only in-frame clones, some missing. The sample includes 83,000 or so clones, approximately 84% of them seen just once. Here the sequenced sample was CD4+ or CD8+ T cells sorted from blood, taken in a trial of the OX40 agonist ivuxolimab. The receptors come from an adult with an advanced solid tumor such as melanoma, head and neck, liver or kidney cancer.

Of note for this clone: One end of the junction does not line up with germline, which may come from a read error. Here the CDR3 reads CASSPLYEGDGYTF. As DNA, the CDR3 is TGTGCTAGCAGCCCCCTATATGAGGGTGACGGCTACACCTTC. This rearrangement joins TRBV7-7 to TRBJ1-2; D gene unclear. This CDR3 contains 14 residues. Germline lookup yields CDR1 SSHAT and CDR2 FNYEAQ (reference sequence). The full variable domain, with the rest looked up from reference TRBV7-7 and TRBJ1-2, is GAGVSQSPRYKVTKRGQDVTLRCDPISSHATLYWYQQALGQGPEFLTYFNYEAQPDKSGLPSDRFSAERPEGSISTLTIQRTEQRDSAMYRCASSPLYEGDGYTFGSGTRLTVV.

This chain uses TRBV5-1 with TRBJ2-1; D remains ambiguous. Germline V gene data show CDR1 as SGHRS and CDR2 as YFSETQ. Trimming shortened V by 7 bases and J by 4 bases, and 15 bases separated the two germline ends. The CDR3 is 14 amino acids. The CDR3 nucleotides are TGCGCCAGCCGGTCTCAGGACGGATACAATGAGCAGTTCTTC. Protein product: CASRSQDGYNEQFF.

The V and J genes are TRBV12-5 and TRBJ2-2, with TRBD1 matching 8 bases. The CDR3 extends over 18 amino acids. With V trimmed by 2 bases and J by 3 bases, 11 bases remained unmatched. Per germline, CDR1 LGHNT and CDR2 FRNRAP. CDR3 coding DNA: TGTGCTAGTGGTTTGTTGCTTTCCCAGGGGGCGCACACCGGGGAGCTGTTTTTT. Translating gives CASGLLLSQGAHTGELFF.

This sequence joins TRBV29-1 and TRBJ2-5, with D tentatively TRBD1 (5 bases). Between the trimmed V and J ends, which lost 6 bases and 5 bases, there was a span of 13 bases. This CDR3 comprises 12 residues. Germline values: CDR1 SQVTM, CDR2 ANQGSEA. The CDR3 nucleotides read TGCAGCGTCCTAGGGGCTGGCGAGACCCAGTACTTC. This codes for CSVLGAGETQYF.

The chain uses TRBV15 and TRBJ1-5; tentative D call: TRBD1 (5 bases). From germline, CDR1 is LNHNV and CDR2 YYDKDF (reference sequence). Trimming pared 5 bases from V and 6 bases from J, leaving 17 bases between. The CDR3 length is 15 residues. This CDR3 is CATSGDRLGGQPQHF. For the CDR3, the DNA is TGTGCCACCAGCGGGGACCGATTGGGCGGTCAGCCCCAGCATTTT.

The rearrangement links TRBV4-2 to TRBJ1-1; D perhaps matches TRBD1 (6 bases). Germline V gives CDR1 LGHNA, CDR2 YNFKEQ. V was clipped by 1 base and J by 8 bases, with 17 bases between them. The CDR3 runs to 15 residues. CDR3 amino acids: CASSQGRAGQHEAFF. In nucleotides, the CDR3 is TGTGCCAGCAGCCAAGGGAGAGCTGGACAGCACGAAGCTTTCTTT.

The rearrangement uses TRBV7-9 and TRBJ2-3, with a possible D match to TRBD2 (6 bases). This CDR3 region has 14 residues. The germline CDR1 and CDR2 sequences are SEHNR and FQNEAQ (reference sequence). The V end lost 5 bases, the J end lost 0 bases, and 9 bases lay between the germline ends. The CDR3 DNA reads TGTGCCAGCAGCAGGGGACTTAGCACAGATACGCAGTATTTT. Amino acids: CASSRGLSTDTQYF.

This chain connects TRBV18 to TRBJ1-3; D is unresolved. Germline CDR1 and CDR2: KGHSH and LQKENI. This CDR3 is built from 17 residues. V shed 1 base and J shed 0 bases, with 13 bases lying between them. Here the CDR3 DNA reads TGTGCCAGCTCACCACGGGCGCAGCTTGACTCTGGAAACACCATATATTTT. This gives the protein CASSPRAQLDSGNTIYF.

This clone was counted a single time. DNA for the CDR3: TGCGCCAGCAGCTTGCTCCAAACAGGGGGTCGAAGCACAGATACGCAGTATTTT. Amino acids: CASSLLQTGGRSTDTQYF. This rearrangement joins TRBV5-1 to TRBJ2-3; TRBD1 matches at 8 bases. Germline CDR1 reads SGHRS; CDR2 reads YFSETQ. The CDR3 consists of 18 residues. Germline trimming cut 1 base from V and 0 bases from J; bases unmatched to any gene: 10.

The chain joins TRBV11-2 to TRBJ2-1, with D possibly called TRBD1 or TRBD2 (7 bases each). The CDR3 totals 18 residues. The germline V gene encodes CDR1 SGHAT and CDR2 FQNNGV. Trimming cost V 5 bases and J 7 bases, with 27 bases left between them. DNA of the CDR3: TGTGCCAGCAGCATATCCCTCATTCAGGGGGACTATGCTAATGAGCAGTTCTTC. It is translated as CASSISLIQGDYANEQFF.

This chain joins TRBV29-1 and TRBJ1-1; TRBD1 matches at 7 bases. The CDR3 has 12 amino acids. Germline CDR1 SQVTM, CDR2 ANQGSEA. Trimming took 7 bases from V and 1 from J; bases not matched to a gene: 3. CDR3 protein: CSGQGRNTEAFF. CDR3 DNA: TGCAGCGGACAGGGACGGAACACTGAAGCTTTCTTT.

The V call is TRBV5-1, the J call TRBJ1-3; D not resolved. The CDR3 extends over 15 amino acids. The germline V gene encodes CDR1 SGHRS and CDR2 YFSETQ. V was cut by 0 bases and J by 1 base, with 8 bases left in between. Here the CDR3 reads CASSLVGLSGNTIYF. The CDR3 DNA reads TGCGCCAGCAGCTTGGTTGGGTTGTCTGGAAACACCATATATTTT.

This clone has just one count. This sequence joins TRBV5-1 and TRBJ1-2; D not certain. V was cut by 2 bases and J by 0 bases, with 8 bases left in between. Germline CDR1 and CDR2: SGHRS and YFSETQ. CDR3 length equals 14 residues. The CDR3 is CASSFGLTNYGYTF. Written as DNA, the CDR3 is TGCGCCAGCAGCTTCGGTCTTACTAACTATGGCTACACCTTC.

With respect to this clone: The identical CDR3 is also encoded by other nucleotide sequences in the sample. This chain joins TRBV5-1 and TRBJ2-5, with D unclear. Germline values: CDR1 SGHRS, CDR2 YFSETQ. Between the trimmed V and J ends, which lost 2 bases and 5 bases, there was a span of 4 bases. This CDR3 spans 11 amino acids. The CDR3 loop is CASSLDETQYF. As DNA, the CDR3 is TGCGCCAGCAGCTTAGATGAGACCCAGTACTTC.

The CDR3 nucleotides read TGTGCCAGCAGCTTGGCGGGGGGGCGTACAGATACGCAGTATTTT. This translates into CASSLAGGRTDTQYF. The gene calls are TRBV5-4 and TRBJ2-3; the match to TRBD2 covers 8 bases. The CDR3 is 15 amino acids. Germline CDR1 is SGHNT and CDR2 is YYREEE (reference sequence). Unmatched junction bases numbered 3, after V lost 0 bases and J lost 3 bases.

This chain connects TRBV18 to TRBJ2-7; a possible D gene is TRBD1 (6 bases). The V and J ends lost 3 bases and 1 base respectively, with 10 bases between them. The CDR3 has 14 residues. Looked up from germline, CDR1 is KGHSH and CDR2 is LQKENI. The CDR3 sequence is CASSPGQASYEQYF. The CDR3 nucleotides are TGTGCCAGCTCACCGGGACAAGCTTCCTACGAGCAGTACTTC.

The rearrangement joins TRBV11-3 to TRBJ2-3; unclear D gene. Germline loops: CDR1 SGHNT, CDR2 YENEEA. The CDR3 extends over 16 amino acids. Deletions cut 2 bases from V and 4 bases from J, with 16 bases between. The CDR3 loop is CASSLSPQSSADTQYF. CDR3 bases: TGTGCCAGCAGCTTAAGTCCCCAGTCTTCCGCAGATACGCAGTATTTT.

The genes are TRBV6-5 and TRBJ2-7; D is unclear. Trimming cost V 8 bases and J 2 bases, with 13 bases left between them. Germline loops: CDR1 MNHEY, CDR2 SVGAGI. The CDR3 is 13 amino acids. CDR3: CASSQEVAYEQYF. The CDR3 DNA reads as TGTGCCAGCTCCCAAGAGGTGGCCTACGAGCAGTACTTC.

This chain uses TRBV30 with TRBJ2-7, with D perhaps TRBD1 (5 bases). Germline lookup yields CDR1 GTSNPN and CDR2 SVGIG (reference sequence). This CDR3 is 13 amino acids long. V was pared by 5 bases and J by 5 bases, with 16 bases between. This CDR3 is CAWGAVAGNEQYF. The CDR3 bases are TGTGCCTGGGGGGCCGTGGCAGGGAACGAGCAGTACTTC.

The CDR3 loop is CASSVSSSYNEQFF. CDR3 coding DNA: TGTGCCAGCAGCGTATCTAGCTCCTACAATGAGCAGTTCTTC. The chain uses TRBV9 and TRBJ2-1; D not certain. CDR3 length: 14 residues. Germline CDR1 is SGDLS and CDR2 is YYNGEE. V was shortened by 1 base and J by 0 bases, with 5 bases between the two germline ends.

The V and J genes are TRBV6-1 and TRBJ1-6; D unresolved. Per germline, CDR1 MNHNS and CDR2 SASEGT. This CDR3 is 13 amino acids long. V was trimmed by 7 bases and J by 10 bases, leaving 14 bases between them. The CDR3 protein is CASNDLLGSPLHF. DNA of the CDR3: TGTGCCAGCAACGACCTCTTGGGGTCACCCCTCCACTTT.

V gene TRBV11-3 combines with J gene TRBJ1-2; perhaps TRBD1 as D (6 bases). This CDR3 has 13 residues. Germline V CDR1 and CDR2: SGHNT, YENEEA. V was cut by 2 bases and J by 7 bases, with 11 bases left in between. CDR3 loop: CASSLQGNRGYTF. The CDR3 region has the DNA TGTGCCAGCAGCTTACAGGGGAATCGTGGCTACACCTTC.

Here the CDR3 reads CALEAGYENTEAFF. CDR3 DNA sequence: TGTGCCTTGGAGGCAGGGTACGAGAACACTGAAGCTTTCTTT. The V and J genes are TRBV30 and TRBJ1-1; tentatively, D is TRBD1 (5 bases). In germline, CDR1 is GTSNPN, CDR2 SVGIG (reference sequence). The CDR3 sequence is 14 residues long. V shed 7 bases and J shed 1 base, with 16 bases lying between them.

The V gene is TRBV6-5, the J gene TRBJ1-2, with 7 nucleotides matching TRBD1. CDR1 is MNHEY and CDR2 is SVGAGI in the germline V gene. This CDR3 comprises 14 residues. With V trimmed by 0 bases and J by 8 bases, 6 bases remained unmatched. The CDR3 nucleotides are TGTGCCAGCAGTTACTCGAGACAGGGCTACGGCTACACCTTC. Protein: CASSYSRQGYGYTF.

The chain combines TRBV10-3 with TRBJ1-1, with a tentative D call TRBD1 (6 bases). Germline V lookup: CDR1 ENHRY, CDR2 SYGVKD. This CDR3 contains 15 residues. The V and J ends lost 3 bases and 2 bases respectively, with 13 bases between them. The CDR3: CAISDRGDLNTEAFF. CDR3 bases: TGTGCCATCAGTGATAGGGGGGACCTTAACACTGAAGCTTTCTTT.

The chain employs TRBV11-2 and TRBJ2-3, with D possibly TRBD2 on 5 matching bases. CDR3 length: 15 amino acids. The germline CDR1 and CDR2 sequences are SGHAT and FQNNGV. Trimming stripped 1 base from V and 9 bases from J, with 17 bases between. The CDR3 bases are TGTGCCAGCAGCTTAGTTGTGGGAGCTCTTGACACGCAGTATTTT. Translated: CASSLVVGALDTQYF. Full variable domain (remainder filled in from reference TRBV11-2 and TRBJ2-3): EAGVAQSPRYKIIEKRQSVAFWCNPISGHATLYWYQQILGQGPKLLIQFQNNGVVDDSQLPKDRFSAERLKGVDSTLKIQPAKLEDSAVYLCASSLVVGALDTQYFGPGTRLTVL.

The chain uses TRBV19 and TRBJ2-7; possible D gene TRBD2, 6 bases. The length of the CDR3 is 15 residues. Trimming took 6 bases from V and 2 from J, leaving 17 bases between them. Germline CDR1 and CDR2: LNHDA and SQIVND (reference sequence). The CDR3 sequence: CASSLKISGTYEQYF. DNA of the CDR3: TGTGCCAGTAGCTTGAAGATTAGCGGAACCTACGAGCAGTACTTC. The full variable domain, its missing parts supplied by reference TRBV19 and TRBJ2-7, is DGGITQSPKYLFRKEGQNVTLSCEQNLNHDAMYWYRQDPGQGLRLIYYSQIVNDFQKGDIAEGYSVSREKKESFPLTVTSAQKNPTAFYLCASSLKISGTYEQYFGPGTRLTVT.

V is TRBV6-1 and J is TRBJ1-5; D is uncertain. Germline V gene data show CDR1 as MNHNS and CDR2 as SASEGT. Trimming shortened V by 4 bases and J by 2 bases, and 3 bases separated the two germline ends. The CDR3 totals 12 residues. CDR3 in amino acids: CASSGGNQPQHF. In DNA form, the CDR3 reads TGTGCCAGCAGTGGGGGCAATCAGCCCCAGCATTTT.

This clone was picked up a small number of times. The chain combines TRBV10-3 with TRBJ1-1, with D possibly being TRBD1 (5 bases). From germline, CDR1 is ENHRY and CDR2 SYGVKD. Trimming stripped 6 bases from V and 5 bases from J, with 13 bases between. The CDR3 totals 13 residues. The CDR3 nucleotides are TGTGCCATCAGCTCACTTGGGGGGACTGAAGCTTTCTTT. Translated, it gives CAISSLGGTEAFF.

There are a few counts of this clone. This chain's CDR3 is CASSLGQPQHF. The CDR3 DNA sequence: TGTGCCAGCAGCTTAGGGCAGCCCCAGCATTTT. The gene calls are TRBV7-3 and TRBJ1-5; D gene uncertain. The germline V gene encodes CDR1 SGHTA and CDR2 FQGTGA. The CDR3 runs to 11 residues. V was cut by 2 bases and J by 7 bases, with 3 bases left in between.

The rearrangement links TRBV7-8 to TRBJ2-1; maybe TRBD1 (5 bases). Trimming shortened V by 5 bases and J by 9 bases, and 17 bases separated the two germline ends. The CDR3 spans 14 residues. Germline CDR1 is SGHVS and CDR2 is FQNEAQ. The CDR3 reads CASSTRQRIVEQFF. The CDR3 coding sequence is TGTGCCAGCAGCACACGACAGAGGATAGTTGAGCAGTTCTTC.